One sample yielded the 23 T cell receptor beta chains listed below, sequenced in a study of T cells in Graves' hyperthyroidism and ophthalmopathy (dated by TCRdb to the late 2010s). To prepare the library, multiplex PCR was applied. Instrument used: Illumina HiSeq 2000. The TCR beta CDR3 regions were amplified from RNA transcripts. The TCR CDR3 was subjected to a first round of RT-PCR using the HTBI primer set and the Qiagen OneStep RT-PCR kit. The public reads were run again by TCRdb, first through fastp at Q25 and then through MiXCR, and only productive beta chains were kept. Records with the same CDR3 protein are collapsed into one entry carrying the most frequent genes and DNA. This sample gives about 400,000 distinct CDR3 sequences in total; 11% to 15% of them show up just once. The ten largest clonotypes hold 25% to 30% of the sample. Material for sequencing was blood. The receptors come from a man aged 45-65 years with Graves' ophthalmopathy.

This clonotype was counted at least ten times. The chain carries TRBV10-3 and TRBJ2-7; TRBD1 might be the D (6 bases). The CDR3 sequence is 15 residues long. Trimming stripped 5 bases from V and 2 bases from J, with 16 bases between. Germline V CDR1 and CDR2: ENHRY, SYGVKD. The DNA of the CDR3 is TGTGCCATCAGTACCCCGGGACAAAATACCTACGAGCAGTACTTC. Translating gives CAISTPGQNTYEQYF.

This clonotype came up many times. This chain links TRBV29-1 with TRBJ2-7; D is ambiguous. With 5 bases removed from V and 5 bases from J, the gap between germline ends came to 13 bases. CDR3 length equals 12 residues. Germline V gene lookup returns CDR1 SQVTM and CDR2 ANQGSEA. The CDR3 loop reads CSVKMGNHEQYF. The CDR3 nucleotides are TGCAGCGTTAAAATGGGGAACCACGAGCAGTACTTC.

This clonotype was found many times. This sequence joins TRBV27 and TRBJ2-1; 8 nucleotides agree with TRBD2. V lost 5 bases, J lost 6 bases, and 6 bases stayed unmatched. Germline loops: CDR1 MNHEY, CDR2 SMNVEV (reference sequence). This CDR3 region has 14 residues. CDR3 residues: CASSPGTRGNEQFF. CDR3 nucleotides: TGTGCCAGCAGTCCGGGGACTAGAGGCAATGAGCAGTTCTTC.

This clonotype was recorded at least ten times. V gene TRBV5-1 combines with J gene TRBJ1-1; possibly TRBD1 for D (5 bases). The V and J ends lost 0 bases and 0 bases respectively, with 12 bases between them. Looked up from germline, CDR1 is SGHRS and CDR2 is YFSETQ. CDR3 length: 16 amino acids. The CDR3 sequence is CASSLDGSGLNTEAFF. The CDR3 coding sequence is TGCGCCAGCAGCTTGGATGGTTCAGGGTTGAACACTGAAGCTTTCTTT.

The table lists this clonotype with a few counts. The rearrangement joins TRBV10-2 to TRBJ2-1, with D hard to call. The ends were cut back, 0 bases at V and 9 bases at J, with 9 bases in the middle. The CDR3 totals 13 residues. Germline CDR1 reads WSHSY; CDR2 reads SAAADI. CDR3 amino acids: CASSESWLGEQFF. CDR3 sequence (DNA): TGCGCCAGCAGTGAGTCATGGCTTGGTGAGCAGTTCTTC.

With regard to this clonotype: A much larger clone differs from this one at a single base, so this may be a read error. CDR3 bases: TGTGCCAGCTCACCATTGTCCGACAGGCGGGCCAGGACTGAAGCTTTCTTT. Protein: CASSPLSDRRARTEAFF. The rearrangement joins TRBV18 to TRBJ1-1; a possible D gene is TRBD1 (6 bases). The germline V gene has CDR1 KGHSH and CDR2 LQKENI. This CDR3 region has 17 residues. The V end lost 2 bases, the J end lost 5 bases, and 21 bases lay between the germline ends.

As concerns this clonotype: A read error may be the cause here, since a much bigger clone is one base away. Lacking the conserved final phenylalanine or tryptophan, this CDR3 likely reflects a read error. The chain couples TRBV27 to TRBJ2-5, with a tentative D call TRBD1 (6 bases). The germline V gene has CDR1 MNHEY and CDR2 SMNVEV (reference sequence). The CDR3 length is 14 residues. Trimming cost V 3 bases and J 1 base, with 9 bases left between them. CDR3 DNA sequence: TGTGCCAGCAGTTTGAACAGGGCCCAAGAGACCCAGTACTCC. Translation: CASSLNRAQETQYS.

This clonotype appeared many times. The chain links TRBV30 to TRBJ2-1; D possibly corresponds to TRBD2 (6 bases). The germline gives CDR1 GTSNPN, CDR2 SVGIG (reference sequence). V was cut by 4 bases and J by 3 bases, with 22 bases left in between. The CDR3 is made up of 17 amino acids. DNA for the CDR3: TGTGCCTGGAATCGGGCCTTGAGACTAGGGAGCTACAATGAGCAGTTCTTC. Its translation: CAWNRALRLGSYNEQFF.

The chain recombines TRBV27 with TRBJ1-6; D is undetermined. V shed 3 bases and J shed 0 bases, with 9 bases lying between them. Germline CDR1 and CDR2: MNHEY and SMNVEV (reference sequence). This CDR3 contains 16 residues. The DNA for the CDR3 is TGTGCCAGCAGTTTGGTTGCCGGCTCCTATAATTCACCCCTCCACTTT. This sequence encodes CASSLVAGSYNSPLHF.

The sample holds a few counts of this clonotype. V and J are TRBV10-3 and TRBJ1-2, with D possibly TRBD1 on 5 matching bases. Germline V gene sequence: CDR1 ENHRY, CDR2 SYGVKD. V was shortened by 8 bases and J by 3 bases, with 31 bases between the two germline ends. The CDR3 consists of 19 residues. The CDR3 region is CAIRRNIGDLRGPYYGYTF. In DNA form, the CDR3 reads TGTGCCATCCGGAGAAACATAGGGGATCTCCGTGGTCCGTACTATGGCTACACCTTC.

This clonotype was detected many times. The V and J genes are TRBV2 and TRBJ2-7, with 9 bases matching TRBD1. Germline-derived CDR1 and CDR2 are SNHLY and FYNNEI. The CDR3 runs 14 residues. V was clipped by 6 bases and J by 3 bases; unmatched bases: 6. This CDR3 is CASRLGQGLYEQYF. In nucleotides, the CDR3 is TGTGCCAGCAGACTAGGACAGGGGCTCTACGAGCAGTACTTC. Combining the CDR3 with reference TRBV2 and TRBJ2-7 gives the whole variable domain EPEVTQTPSHQVTQMGQEVILRCVPISNHLYFYWYRQILGQKVEFLVSFYNNEISEKSEIFDDQFSVERPDGSNFTLKIRSTKLEDSAMYFCASRLGQGLYEQYFGPGTRLTVT.

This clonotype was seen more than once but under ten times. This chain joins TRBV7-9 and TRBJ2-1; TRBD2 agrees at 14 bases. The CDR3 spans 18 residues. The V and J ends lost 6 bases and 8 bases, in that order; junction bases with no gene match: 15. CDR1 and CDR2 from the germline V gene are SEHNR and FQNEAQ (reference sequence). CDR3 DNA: TGTGCCAGCAGGTCAAGATCAAAACCGGGACTAGCGGGAGATGAGCAGTTCTTC. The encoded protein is CASRSRSKPGLAGDEQFF.

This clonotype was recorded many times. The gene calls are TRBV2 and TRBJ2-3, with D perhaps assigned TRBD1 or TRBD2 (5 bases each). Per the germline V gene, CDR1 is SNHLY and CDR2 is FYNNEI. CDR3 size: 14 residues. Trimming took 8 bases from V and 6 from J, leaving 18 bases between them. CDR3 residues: CASGTRQGGDTQYF. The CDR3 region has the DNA TGTGCCAGCGGGACCCGGCAGGGTGGGGATACGCAGTATTTT. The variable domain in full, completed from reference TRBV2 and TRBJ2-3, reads EPEVTQTPSHQVTQMGQEVILRCVPISNHLYFYWYRQILGQKVEFLVSFYNNEISEKSEIFDDQFSVERPDGSNFTLKIRSTKLEDSAMYFCASGTRQGGDTQYFGPGTRLTVL.

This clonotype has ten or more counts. The CDR3 region is CASSFESTDTQYF. CDR3 in DNA: TGTGCCAGCAGTTTTGAGTCCACAGATACGCAGTATTTT. The chain links TRBV12-3 or TRBV12-4 to TRBJ2-3; the D is unclear. The CDR3 has 13 amino acids. V lost 3 bases to trimming and J lost 2 bases, with 6 bases between them.

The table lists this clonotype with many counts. The CDR3, as DNA: TGCGCCAGCAGCTTGGTAATAGCGGGAGGTCCATCTGAAGAGCAGTACTTC. Amino acid sequence: CASSLVIAGGPSEEQYF. The rearrangement uses TRBV5-1 and TRBJ2-7, with 10 bases lining up with TRBD2. This CDR3 spans 17 amino acids. The J segment lost 7 bases and the V segment lost 0 bases, leaving 13 bases of the junction unmatched. Germline V gives CDR1 SGHRS, CDR2 YFSETQ.

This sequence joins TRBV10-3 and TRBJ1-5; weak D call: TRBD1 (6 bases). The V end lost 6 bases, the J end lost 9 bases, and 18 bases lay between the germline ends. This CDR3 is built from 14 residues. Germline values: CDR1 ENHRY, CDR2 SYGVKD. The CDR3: CAISAGTITRPQHF. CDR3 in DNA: TGTGCCATCAGCGCCGGGACAATAACGCGGCCCCAGCATTTT.

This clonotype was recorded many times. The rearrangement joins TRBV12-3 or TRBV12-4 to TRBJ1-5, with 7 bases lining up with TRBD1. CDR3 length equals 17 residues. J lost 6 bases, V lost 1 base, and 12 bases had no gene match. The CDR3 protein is CASSLGQGAGVGQPQHF. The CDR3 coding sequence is TGTGCCAGCAGTTTAGGACAGGGTGCTGGTGTGGGTCAGCCCCAGCATTTT.

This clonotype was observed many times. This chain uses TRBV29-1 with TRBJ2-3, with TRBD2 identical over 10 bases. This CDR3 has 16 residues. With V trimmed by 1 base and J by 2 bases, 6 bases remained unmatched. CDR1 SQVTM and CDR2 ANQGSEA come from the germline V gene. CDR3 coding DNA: TGCAGCGTTGAAGGGGGGACTAGCGCCCTCACAGATACGCAGTATTTT. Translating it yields CSVEGGTSALTDTQYF.

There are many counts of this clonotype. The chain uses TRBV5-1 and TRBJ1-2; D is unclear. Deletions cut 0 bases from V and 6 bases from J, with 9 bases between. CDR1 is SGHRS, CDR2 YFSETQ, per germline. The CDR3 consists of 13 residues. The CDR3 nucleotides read TGCGCCAGCAGCTTGGAGGGCCCTGATGGCTACACCTTC. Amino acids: CASSLEGPDGYTF.

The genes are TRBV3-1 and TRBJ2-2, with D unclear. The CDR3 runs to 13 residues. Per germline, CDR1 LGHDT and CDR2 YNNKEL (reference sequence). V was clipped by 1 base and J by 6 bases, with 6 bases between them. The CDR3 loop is CASSQGFPGELFF. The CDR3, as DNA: TGTGCCAGCAGCCAAGGGTTTCCCGGGGAGCTGTTTTTT.

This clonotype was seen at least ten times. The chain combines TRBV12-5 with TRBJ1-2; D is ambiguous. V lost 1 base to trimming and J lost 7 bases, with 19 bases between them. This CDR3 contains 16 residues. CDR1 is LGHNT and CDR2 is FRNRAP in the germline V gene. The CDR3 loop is CASGLARTGLPPGYTF. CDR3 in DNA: TGTGCTAGTGGTTTGGCACGAACCGGGCTGCCTCCTGGCTACACCTTC.

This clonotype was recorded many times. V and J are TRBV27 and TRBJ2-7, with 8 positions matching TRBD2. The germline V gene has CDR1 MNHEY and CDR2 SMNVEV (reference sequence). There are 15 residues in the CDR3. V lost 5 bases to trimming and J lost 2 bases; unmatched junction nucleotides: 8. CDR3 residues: CASSPLAGRTYEQYF. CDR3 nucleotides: TGTGCCAGCAGTCCCTTAGCGGGACGAACCTACGAGCAGTACTTC.

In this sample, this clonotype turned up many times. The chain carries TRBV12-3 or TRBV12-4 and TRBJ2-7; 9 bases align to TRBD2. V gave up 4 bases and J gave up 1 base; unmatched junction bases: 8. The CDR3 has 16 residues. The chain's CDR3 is CASSSHPSGASYEQYF. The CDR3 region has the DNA TGTGCCAGCAGTTCACACCCTAGCGGGGCTTCCTACGAGCAGTACTTC.